This T cell receptor (beta chain) was identified during a study of T cell responses to AZD1222 COVID-19 vaccine. Whole-study results and caveats: Donors were chiefly white British, with a greater number of females, and clonal diversity was perhaps underestimated.

As concerns this clone: Its target is unknown.

Clones were read by immunoSEQ multiplex PCR, and TCRdb kept only the in-frame ones, dropping some. The sample has about 70,000 clones, roughly 85% seen once. The CDR3 is made up of 14 amino acids. Trimming took 0 bases from V and 8 from J, leaving 16 bases between them. Germline-derived CDR1 and CDR2 are GTSNPN and SVGIG (reference sequence). The chain links TRBV30 to TRBJ1-1, with D unresolved. Sequencing was performed on peripheral blood, taken on day 0 of AZD1222 vaccination. This TCR came from an adult in good health. CDR3 sequence reads: CAWSVGYAGWEAFF. The CDR3 DNA reads as TGTGCCTGGAGTGTTGGCTACGCTGGGTGGGAAGCTTTCTTT.